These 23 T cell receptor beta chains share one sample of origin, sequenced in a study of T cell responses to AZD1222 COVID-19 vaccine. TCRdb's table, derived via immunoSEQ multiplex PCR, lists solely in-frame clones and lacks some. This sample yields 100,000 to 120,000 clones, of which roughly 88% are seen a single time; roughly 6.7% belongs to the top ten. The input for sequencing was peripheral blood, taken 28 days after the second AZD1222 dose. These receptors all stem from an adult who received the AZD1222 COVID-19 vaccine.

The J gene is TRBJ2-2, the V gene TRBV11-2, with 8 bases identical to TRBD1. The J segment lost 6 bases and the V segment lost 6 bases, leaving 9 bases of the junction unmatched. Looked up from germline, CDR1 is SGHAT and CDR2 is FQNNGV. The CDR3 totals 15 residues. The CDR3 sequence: CASSPRTGGAGELFF. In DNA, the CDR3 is TGTGCCAGCAGTCCTAGAACAGGGGGAGCCGGGGAGCTGTTTTTT.

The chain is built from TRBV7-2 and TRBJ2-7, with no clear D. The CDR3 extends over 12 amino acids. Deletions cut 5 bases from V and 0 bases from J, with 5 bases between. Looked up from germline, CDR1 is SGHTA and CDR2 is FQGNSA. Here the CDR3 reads CASSQNSYEQYF. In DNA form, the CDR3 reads TGTGCCAGCAGCCAGAACTCCTACGAGCAGTACTTC.

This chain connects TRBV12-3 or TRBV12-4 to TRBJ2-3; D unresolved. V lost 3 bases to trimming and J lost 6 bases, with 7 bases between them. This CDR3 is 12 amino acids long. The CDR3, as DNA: TGTGCCAGCAGTTTTAATCTGGATACGCAGTATTTT. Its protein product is CASSFNLDTQYF.

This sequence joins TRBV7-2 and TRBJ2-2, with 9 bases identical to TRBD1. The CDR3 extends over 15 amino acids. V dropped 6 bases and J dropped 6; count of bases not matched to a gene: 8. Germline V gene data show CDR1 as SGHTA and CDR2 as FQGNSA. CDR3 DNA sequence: TGTGCCAGCAGTAACGGACAGGGGTTCGCCGGGGAGCTGTTTTTT. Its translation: CASSNGQGFAGELFF.

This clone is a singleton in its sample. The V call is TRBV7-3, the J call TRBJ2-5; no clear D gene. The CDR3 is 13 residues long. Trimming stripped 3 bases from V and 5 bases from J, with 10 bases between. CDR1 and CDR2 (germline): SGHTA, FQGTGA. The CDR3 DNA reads TGTGCCAGCAGCTTCTTTGGGTCGGAGACCCAGTACTTC. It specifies CASSFFGSETQYF. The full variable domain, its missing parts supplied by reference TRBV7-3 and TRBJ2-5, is GAGVSQTPSNKVTEKGKYVELRCDPISGHTALYWYRQSLGQGPEFLIYFQGTGAADDSGLPNDRFFAVRPEGSVSTLKIQRTERGDSAVYLCASSFFGSETQYFGPGTRLLVL.

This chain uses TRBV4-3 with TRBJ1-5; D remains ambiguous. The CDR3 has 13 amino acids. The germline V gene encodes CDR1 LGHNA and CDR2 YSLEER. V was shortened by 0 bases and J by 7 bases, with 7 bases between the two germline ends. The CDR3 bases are TGCGCCAGCAGCCAAGATGCGTTCCAGCCCCAGCATTTT. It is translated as CASSQDAFQPQHF.

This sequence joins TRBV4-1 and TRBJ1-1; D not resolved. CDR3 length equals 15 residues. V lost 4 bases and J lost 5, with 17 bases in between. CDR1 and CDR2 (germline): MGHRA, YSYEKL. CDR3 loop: CASSRRPHLGTEAFF. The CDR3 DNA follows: TGCGCCAGCAGCCGTCGTCCGCATTTGGGGACTGAAGCTTTCTTT.

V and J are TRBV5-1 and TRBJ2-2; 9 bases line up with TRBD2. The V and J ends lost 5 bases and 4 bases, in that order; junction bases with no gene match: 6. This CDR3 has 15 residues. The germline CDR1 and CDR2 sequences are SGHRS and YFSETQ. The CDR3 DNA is TGCGCCAGCAGAAAGGCGGGGGGGACCACCGGGGAGCTGTTTTTT. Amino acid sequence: CASRKAGGTTGELFF.

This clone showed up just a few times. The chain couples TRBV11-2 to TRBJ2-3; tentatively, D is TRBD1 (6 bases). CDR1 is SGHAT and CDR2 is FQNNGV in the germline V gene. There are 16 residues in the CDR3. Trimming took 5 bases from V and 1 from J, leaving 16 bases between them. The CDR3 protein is CASSPTGPEGTDTQYF. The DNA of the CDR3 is TGTGCCAGCAGCCCAACAGGGCCGGAGGGCACAGATACGCAGTATTTT.

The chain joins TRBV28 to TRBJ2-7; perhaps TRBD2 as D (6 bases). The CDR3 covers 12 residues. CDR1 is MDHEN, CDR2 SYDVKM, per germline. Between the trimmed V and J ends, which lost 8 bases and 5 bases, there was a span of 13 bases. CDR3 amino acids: CASRGSGDEQYF. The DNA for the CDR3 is TGTGCCAGCCGAGGTTCGGGGGACGAGCAGTACTTC.

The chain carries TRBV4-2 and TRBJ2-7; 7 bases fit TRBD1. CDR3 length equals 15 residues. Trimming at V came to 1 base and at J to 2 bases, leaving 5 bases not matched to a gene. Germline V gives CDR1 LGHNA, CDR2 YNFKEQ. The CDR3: CASSQGTGPTYEQYF. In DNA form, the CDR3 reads TGTGCCAGCAGCCAAGGGACAGGTCCTACCTACGAGCAGTACTTC.

The CDR3 sequence is CAISASRGTYNSPLHF. The CDR3 nucleotides are TGTGCCATCAGTGCAAGCCGGGGTACCTATAATTCACCCCTCCACTTT. The chain uses TRBV10-3 and TRBJ1-6, with D hard to call. The CDR3 runs 16 residues. CDR1 is ENHRY and CDR2 is SYGVKD in the germline V gene. V lost 4 bases and J lost 2, with 12 bases in between.

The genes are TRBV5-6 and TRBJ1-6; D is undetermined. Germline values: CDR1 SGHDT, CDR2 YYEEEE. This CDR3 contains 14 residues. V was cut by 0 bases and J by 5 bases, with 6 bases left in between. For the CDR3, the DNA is TGTGCCAGCAGCTTGGGGGGAGATAATTCACCCCTCCACTTT. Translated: CASSLGGDNSPLHF.

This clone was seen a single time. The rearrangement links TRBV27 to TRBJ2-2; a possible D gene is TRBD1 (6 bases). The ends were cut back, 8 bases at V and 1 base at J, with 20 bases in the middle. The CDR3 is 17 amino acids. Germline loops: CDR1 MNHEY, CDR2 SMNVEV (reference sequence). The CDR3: CASPFLQGSENTGELFF. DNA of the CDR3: TGTGCCAGCCCCTTTTTACAGGGTAGCGAGAACACCGGGGAGCTGTTTTTT.

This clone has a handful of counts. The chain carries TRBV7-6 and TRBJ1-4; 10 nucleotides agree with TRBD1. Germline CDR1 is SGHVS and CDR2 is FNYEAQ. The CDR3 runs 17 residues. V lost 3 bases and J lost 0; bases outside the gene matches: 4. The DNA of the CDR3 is TGTGCCAGCAGCTTCGGGACAGGGGATCCAACTAATGAAAAACTGTTTTTT. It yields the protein CASSFGTGDPTNEKLFF.

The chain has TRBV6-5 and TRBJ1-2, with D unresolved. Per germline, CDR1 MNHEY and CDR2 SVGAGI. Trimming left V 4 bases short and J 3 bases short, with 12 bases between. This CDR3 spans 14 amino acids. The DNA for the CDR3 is TGTGCCAGCAGTTCACCCCAGGAGGACTATGGCTACACCTTC. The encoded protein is CASSSPQEDYGYTF.

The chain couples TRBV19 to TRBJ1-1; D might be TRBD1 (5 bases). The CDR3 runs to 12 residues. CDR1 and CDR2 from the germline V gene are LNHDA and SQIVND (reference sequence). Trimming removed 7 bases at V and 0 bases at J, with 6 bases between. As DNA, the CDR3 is TGTGCCAGTATAGGGGTGAACACTGAAGCTTTCTTT. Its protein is CASIGVNTEAFF.

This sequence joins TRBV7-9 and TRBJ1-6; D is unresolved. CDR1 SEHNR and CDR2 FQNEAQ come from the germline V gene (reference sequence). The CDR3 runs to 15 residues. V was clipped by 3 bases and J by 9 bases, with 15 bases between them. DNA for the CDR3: TGTGCCAGCAGCTTTCCGACCCGAAGGGTTTCACCCCTCCACTTT. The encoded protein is CASSFPTRRVSPLHF. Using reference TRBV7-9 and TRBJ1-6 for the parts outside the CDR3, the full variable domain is DTGVSQNPRHKITKRGQNVTFRCDPISEHNRLYWYRQTLGQGPEFLTYFQNEAQLEKSRLLSDRFSAERPKGSFSTLEIQRTEQGDSAMYLCASSFPTRRVSPLHFGNGTRLTVT.

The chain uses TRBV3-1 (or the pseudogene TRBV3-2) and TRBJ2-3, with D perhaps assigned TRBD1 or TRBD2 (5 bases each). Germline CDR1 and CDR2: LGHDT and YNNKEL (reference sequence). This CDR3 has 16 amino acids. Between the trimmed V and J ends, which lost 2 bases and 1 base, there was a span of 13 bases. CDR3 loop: CASSQYVGAGTDTQYF. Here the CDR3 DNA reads TGTGCCAGCAGCCAATATGTCGGGGCTGGCACAGATACGCAGTATTTT.

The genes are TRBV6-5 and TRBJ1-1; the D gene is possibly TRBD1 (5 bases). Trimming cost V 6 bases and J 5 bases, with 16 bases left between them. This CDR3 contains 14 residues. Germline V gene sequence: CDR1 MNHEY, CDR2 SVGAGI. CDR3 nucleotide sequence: TGTGCCAGCAGAGGGGCAGGGAGCAGGACTGAAGCTTTCTTT. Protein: CASRGAGSRTEAFF.

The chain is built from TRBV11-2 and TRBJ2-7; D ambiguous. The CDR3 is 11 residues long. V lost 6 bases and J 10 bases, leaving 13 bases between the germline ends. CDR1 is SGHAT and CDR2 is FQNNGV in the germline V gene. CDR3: CASRLKGFQYF. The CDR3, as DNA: TGTGCCAGCAGGCTGAAGGGATTTCAGTACTTC.

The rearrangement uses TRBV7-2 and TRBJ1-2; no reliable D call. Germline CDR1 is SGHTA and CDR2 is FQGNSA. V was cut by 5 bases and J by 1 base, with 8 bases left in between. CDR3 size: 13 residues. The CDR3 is CASSLDVNYGYTF. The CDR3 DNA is TGTGCCAGCAGCCTCGACGTTAACTATGGCTACACCTTC.

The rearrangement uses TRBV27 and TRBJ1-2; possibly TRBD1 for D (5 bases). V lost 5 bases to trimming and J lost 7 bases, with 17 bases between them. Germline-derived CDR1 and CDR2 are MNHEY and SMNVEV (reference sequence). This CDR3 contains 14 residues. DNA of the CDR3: TGTGCCAGCAGTCCCTGGGGCGTAAAGGGTGGCTACACCTTC. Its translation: CASSPWGVKGGYTF.